This T cell receptor beta chain was documented in a study of control samples from healthy donors and cancer patients. Libraries were prepared by immunoSEQ multiplex PCR; TCRdb keeps only in-frame clonotypes and omits some of them. This sample has 100,000 to 110,000 clones, with more than 85% found just once. The CDR3 sequence is 11 residues long. Trimming pared 8 bases from V and 8 bases from J, leaving 15 bases between. Germline values: CDR1 DFQATT, CDR2 SNEGSKA (reference sequence). The clonotype was recovered from a woman in her forties or fifties in good health. The sequencing input was blood. This chain uses TRBV20-1 with TRBJ1-2, with no clear D. CDR3 in amino acids: CSFSAGHGYTF. CDR3 coding DNA: TGCAGTTTCTCCGCGGGCCACGGCTACACCTTC.